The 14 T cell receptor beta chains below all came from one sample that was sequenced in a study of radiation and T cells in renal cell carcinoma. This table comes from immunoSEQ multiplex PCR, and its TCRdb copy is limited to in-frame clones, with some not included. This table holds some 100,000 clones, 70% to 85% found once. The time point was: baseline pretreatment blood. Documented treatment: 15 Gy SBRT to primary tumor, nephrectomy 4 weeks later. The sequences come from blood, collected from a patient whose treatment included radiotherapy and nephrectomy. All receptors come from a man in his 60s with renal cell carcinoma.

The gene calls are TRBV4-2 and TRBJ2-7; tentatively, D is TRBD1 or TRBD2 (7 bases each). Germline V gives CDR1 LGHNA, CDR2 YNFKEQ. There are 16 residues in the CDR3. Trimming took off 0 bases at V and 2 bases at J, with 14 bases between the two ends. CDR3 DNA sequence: TGTGCCAGCAGCCAAGATGCGACAGGGAGGGCCTACGAGCAGTACTTC. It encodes CASSQDATGRAYEQYF.

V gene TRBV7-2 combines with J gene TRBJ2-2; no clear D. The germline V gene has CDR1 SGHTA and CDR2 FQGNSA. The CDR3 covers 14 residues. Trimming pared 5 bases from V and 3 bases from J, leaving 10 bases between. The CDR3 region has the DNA TGTGCCAGCAGCCCCCGAAGGGACACCGGGGAGCTGTTTTTT. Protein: CASSPRRDTGELFF. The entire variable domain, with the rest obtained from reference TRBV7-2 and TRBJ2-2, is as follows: GAGVSQSPSNKVTEKGKDVELRCDPISGHTALYWYRQSLGQGLEFLIYFQGNSAPDKSGLPSDRFSAERTGGSVSTLTIQRTQQEDSAVYLCASSPRRDTGELFFGEGSRLTVL.

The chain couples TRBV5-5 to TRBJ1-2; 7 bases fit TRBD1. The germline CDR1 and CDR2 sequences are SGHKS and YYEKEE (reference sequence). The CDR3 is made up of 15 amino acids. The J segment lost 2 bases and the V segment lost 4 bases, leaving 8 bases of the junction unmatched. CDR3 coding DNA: TGTGCCAGCAGCCTCGCAGGGGGAGTAAACTATGGCTACACCTTC. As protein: CASSLAGGVNYGYTF.

In DNA, the CDR3 is TGTGCCAGCAGCTCGTACAGGGGCAATCAGCCCCAGCATTTT. Translating it yields CASSSYRGNQPQHF. The chain has TRBV5-6 and TRBJ1-5; a possible D gene is TRBD1 (6 bases). V lost 3 bases and J lost 2, with 9 bases in between. The germline gives CDR1 SGHDT, CDR2 YYEEEE. The length of the CDR3 is 14 residues.

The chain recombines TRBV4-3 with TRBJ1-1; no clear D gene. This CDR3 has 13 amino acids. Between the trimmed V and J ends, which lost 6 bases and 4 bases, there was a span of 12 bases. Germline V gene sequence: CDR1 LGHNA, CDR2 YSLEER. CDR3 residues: CASSQRASTEAFF. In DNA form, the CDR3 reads TGCGCCAGCAGTCAAAGGGCTAGCACTGAAGCTTTCTTT.

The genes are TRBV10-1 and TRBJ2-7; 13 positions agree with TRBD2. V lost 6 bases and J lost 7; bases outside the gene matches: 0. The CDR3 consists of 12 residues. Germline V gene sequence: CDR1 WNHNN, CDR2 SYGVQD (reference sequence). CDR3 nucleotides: TGCGCCAGCAGGGGACTAGCGGGGGAGCAGTACTTC. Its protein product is CASRGLAGEQYF.

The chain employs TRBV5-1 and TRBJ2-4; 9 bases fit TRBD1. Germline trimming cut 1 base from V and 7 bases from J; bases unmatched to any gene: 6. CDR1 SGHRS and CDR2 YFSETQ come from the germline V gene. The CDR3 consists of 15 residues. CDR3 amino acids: CASSLRDRESNIQYF. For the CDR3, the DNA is TGCGCCAGCAGCTTGAGGGACAGGGAATCGAACATTCAGTACTTC.

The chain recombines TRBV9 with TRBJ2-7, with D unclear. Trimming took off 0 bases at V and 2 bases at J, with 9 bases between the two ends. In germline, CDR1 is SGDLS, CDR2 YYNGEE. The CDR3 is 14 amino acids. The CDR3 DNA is TGTGCCAGCAGCGTAGTTAGGTCTCCCTACGAGCAGTACTTC. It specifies CASSVVRSPYEQYF.

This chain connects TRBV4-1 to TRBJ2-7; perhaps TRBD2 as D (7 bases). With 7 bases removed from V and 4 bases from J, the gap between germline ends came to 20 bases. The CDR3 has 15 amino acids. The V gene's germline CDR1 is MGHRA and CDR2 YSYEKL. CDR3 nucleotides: TGCGCCAGCACCTTCTCACCGGGGGGCGTGTACGAGCAGTACTTC. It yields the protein CASTFSPGGVYEQYF.

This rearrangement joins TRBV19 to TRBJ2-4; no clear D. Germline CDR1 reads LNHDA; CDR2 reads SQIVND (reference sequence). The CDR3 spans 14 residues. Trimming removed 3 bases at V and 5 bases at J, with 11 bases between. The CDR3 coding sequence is TGTGCCAGTAGTATTGGACGAACCGAAAACATTCAGTACTTC. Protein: CASSIGRTENIQYF. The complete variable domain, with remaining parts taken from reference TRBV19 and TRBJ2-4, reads DGGITQSPKYLFRKEGQNVTLSCEQNLNHDAMYWYRQDPGQGLRLIYYSQIVNDFQKGDIAEGYSVSREKKESFPLTVTSAQKNPTAFYLCASSIGRTENIQYFGAGTRLSVL.

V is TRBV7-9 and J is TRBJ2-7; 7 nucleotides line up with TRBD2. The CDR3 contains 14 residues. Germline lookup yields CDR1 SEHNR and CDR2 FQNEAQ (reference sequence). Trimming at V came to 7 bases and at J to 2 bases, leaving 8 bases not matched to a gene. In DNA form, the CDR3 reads TGTGCCAGCACCCCAGCGGGAAGGGCCTACGAGCAGTACTTC. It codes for CASTPAGRAYEQYF.

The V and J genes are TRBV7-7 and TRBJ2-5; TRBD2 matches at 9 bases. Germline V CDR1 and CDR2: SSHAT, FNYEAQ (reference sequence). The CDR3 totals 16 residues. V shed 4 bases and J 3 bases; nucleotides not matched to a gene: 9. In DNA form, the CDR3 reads TGTGCCAGCAGCTCCTACACTTCTAGCGGGGAAGAGACCCAGTACTTC. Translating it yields CASSSYTSSGEETQYF.

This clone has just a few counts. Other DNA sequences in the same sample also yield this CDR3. This CDR3 is CASSLRAGGGYTF. For the CDR3, the DNA is TGTGCCAGCAGTTTACGGGCAGGGGGCGGCTACACCTTC. The rearrangement uses TRBV27 and TRBJ1-2; 8 bases align to TRBD1. The CDR3 is made up of 13 amino acids. The V segment lost 2 bases and the J segment 8 bases; nucleotides outside the gene matches: 4. In germline, CDR1 is MNHEY, CDR2 SMNVEV (reference sequence).

CDR3 protein: CASSPEVGNEQYF. The CDR3 region has the DNA TGTGCCAGCTCACCAGAGGTTGGCAACGAGCAGTACTTC. J is TRBJ2-7 and V is TRBV18; D gene unclear. Trimming stripped 2 bases from V and 5 bases from J, with 10 bases between. This CDR3 region has 13 residues. Per the germline V gene, CDR1 is KGHSH and CDR2 is LQKENI.